This T cell receptor (beta chain) originates from a study of blood T cells in healthy people across ages. Primed by a sample-barcoded 5' primer and a J-beta primer mix, a second PCR proceeded for about 6 to 11 cycles. Each of the cDNA molecules was tagged by a template-switch adaptor with 12 random nucleotides. TCRdb reprocessed the 5' RACE reads via MiXCR and lists one record per CDR3 protein. The top ten hold about 13% of the sample, which has roughly 680,000 distinct CDR3 sequences, 52% seen once. This clonotype has ten or more counts. Germline V lookup: CDR1 SNHLY, CDR2 FYNNEI. The trim removed 6 bases at V and 2 bases at J, leaving 5 bases unmatched. This CDR3 comprises 14 residues.

This chain links TRBV2 with TRBJ2-5; 8 nucleotides match TRBD1. This sequence originates from a woman aged 80 or older in good health. Sample: blood. CDR3: CASRPTGGQETQYF. Here the CDR3 DNA reads TGTGCCAGCAGACCTACAGGGGGTCAAGAGACCCAGTACTTC.